These 27 T cell receptor beta chains came from one sample sequenced in a study of shared clonotypes between healthy human individuals. Repertoires were generated with immunoSEQ multiplex PCR, while TCRdb's copy carries only in-frame clones and drops some. The sample lists approximately 980,000 clones, roughly 72% occurring once. The sequenced sample was memory CD4+ T cells sorted from blood. As for subset: CD45RA-negative fraction. The origin of the receptors is a man aged 18 to 30 in good health.

This rearrangement joins TRBV7-2 to TRBJ1-5; the match to TRBD1 covers 7 bases. The CDR3 is 15 amino acids. The junction had 6 bases not matched to a gene; V was cut back by 3 bases and J by 4 bases. The V gene's germline CDR1 is SGHTA and CDR2 FQGNSA. CDR3 DNA sequence: TGTGCCAGCAGCTTTGACAGGGTTCGTAATCAGCCCCAGCATTTT. This sequence encodes CASSFDRVRNQPQHF. Full variable domain (outside the CDR3, taken from reference TRBV7-2 and TRBJ1-5): GAGVSQSPSNKVTEKGKDVELRCDPISGHTALYWYRQSLGQGLEFLIYFQGNSAPDKSGLPSDRFSAERTGGSVSTLTIQRTQQEDSAVYLCASSFDRVRNQPQHFGDGTRLSIL.

This clone was detected many times. Other DNA sequences within the sample encode an identical CDR3. The chain combines TRBV6-5 with TRBJ1-1; D gene unclear. The V end lost 6 bases, the J end lost 1 base, and 12 bases lay between the germline ends. The germline CDR1 and CDR2 sequences are MNHEY and SVGAGI. This CDR3 is 14 amino acids long. The CDR3 nucleotides are TGTGCCAGCAGATCTCTCCAGAAGAACACTGAAGCTTTCTTT. Translation gives CASRSLQKNTEAFF.

This clone showed up many times. CDR3 loop: CAISESHPANVLTF. In DNA form, the CDR3 reads TGTGCCATCAGTGAGTCTCATCCGGCCAACGTCCTGACTTTC. The chain couples TRBV10-3 to TRBJ2-6, with D uncertain. The CDR3 sequence is 14 residues long. Trimming removed 0 bases from V and 6 bases from J, with 6 bases in between. CDR1 ENHRY and CDR2 SYGVKD come from the germline V gene.

This clone was detected only once. V is TRBV4-3 and J is TRBJ2-2, with TRBD2 identical over 9 bases. Trimming took 0 bases from V and 1 from J; bases not matched to a gene: 6. The CDR3 length is 18 residues. From germline, CDR1 is LGHNA and CDR2 YSLEER. CDR3 loop: CASSQDRAGGGNTGELFF. The CDR3 coding sequence is TGCGCCAGCAGCCAAGATAGGGCGGGAGGGGGGAACACCGGGGAGCTGTTTTTT.

J is TRBJ2-7 and V is TRBV7-8; D is possibly TRBD1 (6 bases). The CDR3 totals 16 residues. CDR1 and CDR2 from the germline V gene are SGHVS and FQNEAQ. V was cut by 7 bases and J by 2 bases, with 21 bases left in between. The CDR3 coding sequence is TGTGCCAGCACCCACCTAGGCCGGGACAAGACCTACGAGCAGTACTTC. Translating it yields CASTHLGRDKTYEQYF.

The chain joins TRBV5-1 to TRBJ2-2; 8 positions match TRBD2. Germline CDR1 SGHRS, CDR2 YFSETQ. The CDR3 consists of 13 residues. Unmatched junction bases numbered 2, after V lost 1 base and J lost 9 bases. The CDR3 DNA sequence: TGCGCCAGCAGCTTGAGCGGGGGCCGGGAGCTGTTTTTT. As protein: CASSLSGGRELFF. Complete variable domain (other parts from reference TRBV5-1 and TRBJ2-2): KAGVTQTPRYLIKTRGQQVTLSCSPISGHRSVSWYQQTPGQGLQFLFEYFSETQRNKGNFPGRFSGRQFSNSRSEMNVSTLELGDSALYLCASSLSGGRELFFGEGSRLTVL.

J is TRBJ1-4 and V is TRBV7-9; D remains unclear. Germline V gives CDR1 SEHNR, CDR2 FQNEAQ (reference sequence). The CDR3 runs 13 residues. Trimming took 1 base from V and 6 from J, leaving 6 bases between them. The DNA of the CDR3 is TGTGCCAGCAGCTTAGGGAGTCATGAAAAACTGTTTTTT. As protein: CASSLGSHEKLFF.

The chain employs TRBV2 and TRBJ2-5; 9 nucleotides line up with TRBD1. The CDR3 is 15 residues long. Germline loops: CDR1 SNHLY, CDR2 FYNNEI. V gave up 4 bases and J gave up 1 base; unmatched junction bases: 4. The DNA for the CDR3 is TGTGCCAGCAGTGGGGACAGGGCATTCCAAGAGACCCAGTACTTC. Translation gives CASSGDRAFQETQYF.

The sample holds a few counts of this clone. Other DNA sequences from this sample encode an identical CDR3 as well. The gene calls are TRBV4-3 and TRBJ1-2; D remains ambiguous. The CDR3 loop spans 13 amino acids. The germline V gene encodes CDR1 LGHNA and CDR2 YSLEER. V lost 0 bases, J lost 6 bases, and 8 bases lay in between. CDR3 sequence reads: CASSQEAGDGYTF. As DNA, the CDR3 is TGCGCCAGCAGCCAAGAGGCTGGTGATGGCTACACCTTC.

The V call is TRBV11-2, the J call TRBJ1-6, with 7 nucleotides matching TRBD1. CDR1 is SGHAT and CDR2 is FQNNGV in the germline V gene. The CDR3 consists of 15 residues. Trimming took 5 bases from V and 9 from J; bases not matched to a gene: 10. CDR3 in amino acids: CASSPTGVWGSPLHF. Here the CDR3 DNA reads TGTGCCAGCAGCCCCACAGGGGTATGGGGTTCACCCCTCCACTTT.

As concerns this clone: One end of the junction varies from germline; a read error may be responsible. V and J are TRBV7-7 and TRBJ1-1; no clear D. The germline CDR1 and CDR2 sequences are SSHAT and FNYEAQ (reference sequence). CDR3 length: 17 amino acids. CDR3 loop: CASSPITPLPGNTEAFF. The CDR3 DNA reads as TGTGCTAGCAGCCCCATCACCCCCCTCCCGGGAAACACTGAAGCTTTCTTT.

The chain links TRBV5-1 to TRBJ1-5, with a possible D match to TRBD1 (5 bases). The CDR3 extends over 16 amino acids. CDR1 is SGHRS and CDR2 is YFSETQ in the germline V gene. Trimming cost V 0 bases and J 0 bases, with 10 bases left between them. The CDR3 loop reads CASSLGQGNSNQPQHF. The CDR3 region has the DNA TGCGCCAGCAGCTTGGGGCAGGGCAATAGCAATCAGCCCCAGCATTTT.

The table lists this clone with many counts. V gene TRBV30 combines with J gene TRBJ2-7, with D possibly matching TRBD2 (5 bases). The CDR3 contains 16 residues. Trimming shortened V by 5 bases and J by 4 bases, and 24 bases separated the two germline ends. From germline, CDR1 is GTSNPN and CDR2 SVGIG (reference sequence). The CDR3 loop reads CAWPPEVSRGSYEQYF. The CDR3 bases are TGTGCCTGGCCGCCCGAGGTAAGTCGAGGGTCTTACGAGCAGTACTTC.

V is TRBV27 and J is TRBJ1-1, with D hard to call. The CDR3 is made up of 14 amino acids. From germline, CDR1 is MNHEY and CDR2 SMNVEV (reference sequence). The V and J ends lost 6 bases and 1 base respectively, with 12 bases between them. As DNA, the CDR3 is TGTGCCAGCAGGGATAGTTGGGAGAACACTGAAGCTTTCTTT. Its translation: CASRDSWENTEAFF.

This chain uses TRBV28 with TRBJ1-1, with D hard to call. Trimming stripped 8 bases from V and 7 bases from J, with 17 bases between. Looked up from germline, CDR1 is MDHEN and CDR2 is SYDVKM. CDR3 size: 13 residues. CDR3 in amino acids: CASQAGISGEAFF. CDR3 DNA sequence: TGTGCCAGCCAGGCGGGGATTTCCGGTGAAGCTTTCTTT. Drawing the rest from reference TRBV28 and TRBJ1-1, the complete variable domain is DVKVTQSSRYLVKRTGEKVFLECVQDMDHENMFWYRQDPGLGLRLIYFSYDVKMKEKGDIPEGYSVSREKKERFSLILESASTNQTSMYLCASQAGISGEAFFGQGTRLTVV.

The chain joins TRBV29-1 to TRBJ1-1, with 8 bases aligning to TRBD1. Per germline, CDR1 SQVTM and CDR2 ANQGSEA. After removal of 3 bases from V and 10 bases from J, the junction contained 10 bases not matched to a gene. This CDR3 region has 13 residues. The CDR3 sequence is CSVDGVGTGPAFF. The CDR3 DNA reads TGCAGCGTTGATGGCGTAGGGACAGGACCAGCTTTCTTT. The full variable domain, its missing parts supplied by reference TRBV29-1 and TRBJ1-1, is SAVISQKPSRDICQRGTSLTIQCQVDSQVTMMFWYRQQPGQSLTLIATANQGSEATYESGFVIDKFPISRPNLTFSTLTVSNMSPEDSSIYLCSVDGVGTGPAFFGQGTRLTVV.

The rearrangement uses TRBV6-1 and TRBJ1-2; no clear D. The CDR3 runs 11 residues. Germline V gives CDR1 MNHNS, CDR2 SASEGT. V shed 7 bases and J shed 7 bases, with 10 bases lying between them. The DNA for the CDR3 is TGTGCCAGCACGGGAGGTGGTGGCTACACCTTC. This encodes CASTGGGGYTF.

This chain links TRBV7-9 with TRBJ2-3; weak D call: TRBD1 (6 bases). The CDR3 has 14 amino acids. Germline-derived CDR1 and CDR2 are SEHNR and FQNEAQ (reference sequence). V lost 2 bases and J lost 3, with 9 bases in between. The CDR3 region has the DNA TGTGCCAGCAGCTTATCAACAGGGACAGATACGCAGTATTTT. Translation gives CASSLSTGTDTQYF.

This sequence joins TRBV11-3 and TRBJ2-7; 8 nucleotides align to TRBD1. The CDR3 loop spans 12 amino acids. The V gene's germline CDR1 is SGHNT and CDR2 YENEEA. Unmatched junction bases numbered 2, after V lost 5 bases and J lost 5 bases. The CDR3 DNA sequence: TGTGCCAGCAGCCTACAGGGGGACGAGCAGTACTTC. Protein: CASSLQGDEQYF.

V gene TRBV5-6 combines with J gene TRBJ2-5; either TRBD1 or TRBD2 may fit D (5 bases each). The V end was cut by 6 bases, the J end by 5 bases, with 20 bases between. Germline lookup yields CDR1 SGHDT and CDR2 YYEEEE. This CDR3 has 15 amino acids. CDR3: CASTLELGPPETQYF. CDR3 in DNA: TGTGCCAGCACCCTGGAGTTGGGACCCCCTGAGACCCAGTACTTC.

This clone was recorded only once. CDR3 coding DNA: TGTGCCAGCAGCTCGGGACAGGGCAGGCTAGAGCAGTACTTC. Protein product: CASSSGQGRLEQYF. V is TRBV7-2 and J is TRBJ2-7; 9 nucleotides match TRBD1. The germline V gene encodes CDR1 SGHTA and CDR2 FQGNSA. The CDR3 loop spans 14 amino acids. The trim removed 4 bases at V and 7 bases at J, leaving 8 bases unmatched.

The rearrangement joins TRBV21-1 to TRBJ2-6; no check of the table's D call, TRBD1, against the DNA was made. TRBV21-1 is a listed pseudogene. This CDR3 contains 18 residues. The CDR3 nucleotides are TGTGCCAGCAGCAAAGTAGAACAGGGGAGCACTGGGGCCAACGTCCTGACTTTC. Protein sequence: CASSKVEQGSTGANVLTF.

This clone appeared a few times. The rearrangement joins TRBV27 to TRBJ2-5, with D tentatively TRBD2 (6 bases). The CDR3 is 15 amino acids. V lost 5 bases and J 4 bases, leaving 17 bases between the germline ends. Per the germline V gene, CDR1 is MNHEY and CDR2 is SMNVEV (reference sequence). CDR3 sequence reads: CASSSWGRSGETQYF. The DNA of the CDR3 is TGTGCCAGCAGTAGCTGGGGGAGGTCAGGAGAGACCCAGTACTTC.

This rearrangement joins TRBV18 to TRBJ1-1, with TRBD1 matching 8 bases. CDR1 KGHSH and CDR2 LQKENI come from the germline V gene. Trimming removed 3 bases from V and 4 bases from J; junction bases left unmatched: 7. This CDR3 region has 15 residues. The CDR3 loop is CASSPAATGGTEAFF. CDR3 DNA: TGTGCCAGCTCACCGGCCGCTACAGGGGGCACTGAAGCTTTCTTT.

The chain carries TRBV14 and TRBJ1-1, with 9 positions matching TRBD1. This CDR3 has 15 amino acids. Trimming at V came to 4 bases and at J to 0 bases, leaving 3 bases not matched to a gene. Germline loops: CDR1 SGHDN, CDR2 FVKESK. This chain's CDR3 is CASSRNRGLNTEAFF. In nucleotides, the CDR3 is TGTGCCAGCAGCCGAAACAGGGGGCTGAACACTGAAGCTTTCTTT.

The chain combines TRBV29-1 with TRBJ2-1, with D unresolved. The CDR3 length is 8 residues. V lost 7 bases and J 8 bases, leaving 3 bases between the germline ends. From germline, CDR1 is SQVTM and CDR2 ANQGSEA. The CDR3 bases are TGCAGCGGGGATGAGCAGTTCTTC. Translating gives CSGDEQFF.

In DNA, the CDR3 is TGTGCCAGCAGTTACGACGTCAGGATCTCTGGAAACACCATATATTTT. Protein product: CASSYDVRISGNTIYF. J is TRBJ1-3 and V is TRBV6-6, with unresolved D. Trimming shortened V by 2 bases and J by 0 bases, and 11 bases separated the two germline ends. CDR1 is MNHNY, CDR2 SVGAGI, per germline (reference sequence). This CDR3 is built from 16 residues.